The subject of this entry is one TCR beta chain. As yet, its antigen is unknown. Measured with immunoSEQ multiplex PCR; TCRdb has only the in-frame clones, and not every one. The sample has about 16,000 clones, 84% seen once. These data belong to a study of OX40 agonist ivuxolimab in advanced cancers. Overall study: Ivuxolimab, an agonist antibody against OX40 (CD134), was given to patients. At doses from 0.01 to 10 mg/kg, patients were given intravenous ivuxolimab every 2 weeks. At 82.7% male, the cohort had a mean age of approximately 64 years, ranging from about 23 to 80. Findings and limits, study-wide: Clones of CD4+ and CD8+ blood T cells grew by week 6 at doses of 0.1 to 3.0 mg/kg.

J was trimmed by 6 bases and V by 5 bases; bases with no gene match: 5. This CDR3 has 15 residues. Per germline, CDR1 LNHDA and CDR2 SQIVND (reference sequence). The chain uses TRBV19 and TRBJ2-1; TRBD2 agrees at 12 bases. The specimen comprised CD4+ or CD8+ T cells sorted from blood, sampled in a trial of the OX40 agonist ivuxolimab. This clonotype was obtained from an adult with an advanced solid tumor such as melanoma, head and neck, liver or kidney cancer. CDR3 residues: CASSVTSGGFNEQFF. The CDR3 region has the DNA TGTGCCAGTAGTGTTACTAGCGGGGGGTTCAATGAGCAGTTCTTC.